This T cell receptor beta chain originates from a study of CD8 T cells in ankylosing spondylitis (dated by TCRdb to about 2017). Concerning the study at large: The study profiled T cell receptor beta repertoires in healthy donors and ankylosing spondylitis patients to find disease-linked TCR variants. Peripheral blood was sampled, and synovial fluid was also collected from ankylosing spondylitis patients. The full study cohort comprised 25 ankylosing spondylitis patients and roughly 100 healthy donors.

CDR1 and CDR2, per the germline V gene, are SGHTA and FQGNSA. Trimming costs V 1 base and J 9 bases, and their ends lie 13 bases apart. Including cysteine and phenylalanine, the CDR3 has 14 amino acids. CDR3 DNA only is kept here, 42 bases in frame from base 1. Only a few counts were recorded for this clonotype. No antigen is known for it. Per-nucleotide qualities are absent, and no much larger clonotype sits a single base away. Instrument used: Illumina HiSeq 2500. Quantitative 5'-RACE with molecular barcodes was used to prepare TCR beta libraries. The study's own analysis went as follows. A new computational method, built on a probabilistic model of VDJ rearrangement, was used to identify disease-linked TCR variants. TCRdb trimmed the raw reads at Q25, called clones with MiXCR and kept productive beta chains. One record per CDR3 amino acid sequence lists the most common genes and DNA. The V and J calls were determined by TCRdb, not by the authors. The sample table contains about 300,000 distinct CDR3 sequences; only one count was recorded for around 20% of them. The leading ten clones occupy 3.5% of the sample.

What the authors observed across the whole study: Blood from ankylosing spondylitis patients appeared to be characterized by a TCR beta motif made up of several highly homologous amino acid variants. The disease-linked clones were reported to be significantly enriched in matched synovial fluid samples from ankylosing spondylitis patients. Some TCR beta motif variants had previously been reported in synovial fluid and blood of reactive arthritis patients, which suggested common disease-initiation mechanisms. The disease-linked clones had a CD8+ phenotype and were found at relatively low frequencies in peripheral blood.

The sequenced sample consisted of blood, either unsorted or a sorted T cell fraction (not recorded which). Recombination linked TRBV7-2 to TRBJ2-1; D gene: possibly TRBD2, on 6 matching bases. This TCR was sampled from a female donor with ankylosing spondylitis or in good health (not recorded which). This receptor carries the CDR3 CASSLVLARGEQFF. The DNA reads as follows: TGTGCCAGCAGCTTAGTACTAGCAAGGGGTGAGCAGTTCTTC.